This TCR beta chain was identified in a study of blood T cell repertoires in COVID-19 (dated by TCRdb to the early 2020s). Looking at the study overall: The collaborator samples originated in the United States, Italy and Spain and spanned the acute and convalescent phases of COVID-19. Samples came from the ongoing ImmuneRACE study (first 160 participants) plus 1,254 subjects from 6 global collaborators. The prospective study material was composed of cDNA or gDNA derived from T cells, B-cell-depleted T cells, or PBMCs. The sample metadata nearly always contained a de-identified subject ID, COVID-19 status, age in years and sex. Deeply sampled blood TCRbeta repertoires from subjects exposed to, actively infected with, or recovered from COVID-19 were included in the dataset. HLA class I and class II types, where available, came from metadata supplied by the sample provider rather than from assay-based typing. The repertoires were released in a freely available public database meant as a resource for research on the immune response to SARS-CoV-2. Overall study outcomes, separate from this receptor: The amount of clinical and demographic metadata varied by source and participant and was provided uncurated.

Concerning this clone itself: It lacks a known antigen. No base qualities exist here, and no much larger clone lies one base off it.

Reading the germline V gene gives CDR1 SGHRS and CDR2 YFSETQ. The V end loses 4 bases and the J end loses 8 bases, and a stretch of 15 bases separates them. Including the terminal cysteine and phenylalanine, the CDR3 comprises 13 residues. The entry retains the CDR3 DNA only, 39 bases that are in frame from base 1. Whole blood was collected in K2EDTA tubes by collaborating institutions according to the institutions' own protocols. For TCRbeta analysis, collaborators shipped samples as frozen whole blood, isolated PBMCs, or DNA extracted from either of those sample types. TCRbeta CDR3 regions were amplified from genomic DNA using the immunoSEQ Assay, a bias-controlled multiplex PCR. In the paper's pipeline: Nucleated cell counts per sample were estimated from amplification of reference gene primers within the assay. Sequence reads were collapsed and filtered to measure the absolute abundance of every unique TCRbeta CDR3 rearrangement. For each sample, productive Simpson clonality was calculated as the square root of Simpson's diversity index across productive rearrangements. TCRdb obtained this table from immuneACCESS and retained in-frame rearrangements with V and J assigned. These tables miss some clones; where compared with another copy, unresolved V genes account for less than half of the shortfall, and the remainder is unexplained. The V and J calls and clone size come from that table; D and trimming were worked out from the DNA. In all, the sample holds about 300,000 clones, and 86% of those were seen once. Jointly, the top ten make up 1.6% of the sample.

The sequenced sample was peripheral blood. The origin of this receptor is a woman aged 50 to 60 with acute or convalescent COVID-19. The chain is made from TRBV5-1 and TRBJ1-2; the D gene is perhaps TRBD1, from 6 matching bases. In nucleotides, the sequence is TGCGCCAGCAGCCTCATAGGGGGTAGGGGCTACACCTTC. This translates into CASSLIGGRGYTF.